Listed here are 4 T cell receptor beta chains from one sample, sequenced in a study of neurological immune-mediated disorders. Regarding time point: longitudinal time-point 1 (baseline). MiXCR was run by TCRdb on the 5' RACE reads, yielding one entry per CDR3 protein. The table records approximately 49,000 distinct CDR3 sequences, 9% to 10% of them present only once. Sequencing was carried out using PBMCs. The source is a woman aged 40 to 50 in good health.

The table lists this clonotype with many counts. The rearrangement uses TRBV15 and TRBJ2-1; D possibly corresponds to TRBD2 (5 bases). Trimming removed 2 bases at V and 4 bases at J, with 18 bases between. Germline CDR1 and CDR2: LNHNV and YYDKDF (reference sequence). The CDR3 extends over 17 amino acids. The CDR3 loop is CATSRSLQRKTYNEQFF. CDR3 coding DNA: TGTGCCACCAGCAGAAGCCTACAGCGGAAGACTTACAATGAGCAGTTCTTC.

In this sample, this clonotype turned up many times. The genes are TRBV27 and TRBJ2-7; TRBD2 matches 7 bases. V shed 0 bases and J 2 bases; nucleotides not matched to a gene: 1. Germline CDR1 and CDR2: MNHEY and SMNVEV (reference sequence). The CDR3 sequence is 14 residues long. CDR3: CASSLSAGTYEQYF. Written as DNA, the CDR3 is TGTGCCAGCAGTTTATCAGCGGGAACCTACGAGCAGTACTTC.

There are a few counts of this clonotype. The chain's CDR3 is CASSLGLWATDTQYF. The CDR3 DNA reads TGCGCCAGCAGCCTGGGACTTTGGGCCACAGATACGCAGTATTTT. The J gene is TRBJ2-3, the V gene TRBV4-3, with D perhaps matching TRBD2 (6 bases). V shed 4 bases and J shed 2 bases, with 13 bases lying between them. The CDR3 consists of 15 residues. The germline gives CDR1 LGHNA, CDR2 YSLEER.

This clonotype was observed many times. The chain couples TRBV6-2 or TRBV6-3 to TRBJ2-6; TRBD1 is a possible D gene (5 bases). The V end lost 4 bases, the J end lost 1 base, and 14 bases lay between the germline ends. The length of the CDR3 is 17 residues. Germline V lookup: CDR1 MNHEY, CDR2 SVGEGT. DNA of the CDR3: TGTGCCAGCAGTTTTTGGGGCGACAGTTCTGGGGCCAACGTCCTGACTTTC. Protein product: CASSFWGDSSGANVLTF.